The 14 T cell receptor beta chains presented below share a single source sample, sequenced in a study of blood T cells in healthy people across ages. A sample-barcoded 5' primer and a J-beta primer mix were used in a second PCR of about 7 to 12 cycles. A single record per CDR3 protein comes from TCRdb applying MiXCR to the 5' RACE reads. The sample has roughly 730,000 distinct CDR3 sequences; more than 50% are singletons. Specimen: blood. The receptors here all came from a man aged 35 to 55 in good health.

This clonotype appeared a single time. The chain employs TRBV28 and TRBJ1-5; D is undetermined. Per the germline V gene, CDR1 is MDHEN and CDR2 is SYDVKM. This CDR3 is 12 amino acids long. V was trimmed by 6 bases and J by 8 bases, leaving 11 bases between them. The CDR3 DNA reads as TGTGCCAGCAGATGGGAAAGGGAGCCCCAGCATTTT. Protein: CASRWEREPQHF.

The chain links TRBV12-3 or TRBV12-4 to TRBJ2-5; D is unclear. This CDR3 spans 14 amino acids. V gave up 7 bases and J gave up 3 bases, with 15 bases separating them. The CDR3 sequence is CASNPANEEETQYF. In DNA, the CDR3 is TGTGCCAGCAACCCGGCTAACGAGGAAGAGACCCAGTACTTC.

The V and J genes are TRBV20-1 and TRBJ2-3; 9 positions match TRBD2. Germline assignment: CDR1 DFQATT and CDR2 SNEGSKA (reference sequence). The CDR3 is 17 amino acids. V dropped 1 base and J dropped 3; count of bases not matched to a gene: 11. CDR3 DNA sequence: TGCAGTGCTAGAGCCCGGGAGCTAGCGGGACTAACAGATACGCAGTATTTT. Its protein product is CSARARELAGLTDTQYF.

This clonotype has only a few counts. The chain employs TRBV6-5 and TRBJ2-7; D unresolved. V was shortened by 5 bases and J by 0 bases, with 8 bases between the two germline ends. CDR1 and CDR2 from the germline V gene are MNHEY and SVGAGI. The CDR3 spans 13 residues. CDR3 nucleotides: TGTGCCAGCAGTACCCCCGGCTCCTACGAGCAGTACTTC. Protein: CASSTPGSYEQYF.

The gene calls are TRBV7-9 and TRBJ2-1; D is uncertain. This CDR3 spans 14 amino acids. The ends were cut back, 5 bases at V and 8 bases at J, with 16 bases in the middle. Germline V gives CDR1 SEHNR, CDR2 FQNEAQ (reference sequence). The CDR3 DNA follows: TGTGCCAGCAGCCCCCGAGACTTGGTCGATGAGCAGTTCTTC. Its translation: CASSPRDLVDEQFF.

This clonotype was seen only a few times. This chain uses TRBV3-1 with TRBJ2-7; no reliable D call. V was shortened by 1 base and J by 6 bases, with 10 bases between the two germline ends. Germline-derived CDR1 and CDR2 are LGHDT and YNNKEL (reference sequence). CDR3 length equals 13 residues. DNA of the CDR3: TGTGCCAGCAGCCAAGGGAGTAGGCGCGAGCAGTACTTC. As protein: CASSQGSRREQYF.

This chain uses TRBV7-2 with TRBJ2-3, with TRBD2 as a possible D gene (5 bases). The CDR3 sequence is 13 residues long. The germline V gene encodes CDR1 SGHTA and CDR2 FQGNSA. V was pared by 5 bases and J by 5 bases, with 11 bases between. Written as DNA, the CDR3 is TGTGCCAGCAGCGTAGACTACCAAGATACGCAGTATTTT. Residues: CASSVDYQDTQYF.

This clonotype has a handful of counts. The chain couples TRBV4-1 to TRBJ2-7; possible D gene TRBD2, 5 bases. Germline assignment: CDR1 MGHRA and CDR2 YSYEKL. This CDR3 comprises 14 residues. Trimming shortened V by 1 base and J by 0 bases, and 7 bases separated the two germline ends. Written as DNA, the CDR3 is TGCGCCAGCAGCCAAGGACTAACCTCCTACGAGCAGTACTTC. Translation gives CASSQGLTSYEQYF.

This clonotype has only a few counts. The chain has TRBV4-2 and TRBJ2-5; no definite D call. Trimming took off 0 bases at V and 4 bases at J, with 15 bases between the two ends. The CDR3 totals 16 residues. Germline V gene data show CDR1 as LGHNA and CDR2 as YNFKEQ. The CDR3 loop reads CASSQDASGRGETQYF. The CDR3 DNA reads as TGTGCCAGCAGCCAAGATGCCTCCGGGCGTGGAGAGACCCAGTACTTC.

V gene TRBV7-6 combines with J gene TRBJ2-1, with 9 bases that match TRBD2. The CDR3 contains 20 residues. V dropped 2 bases and J dropped 0; count of bases not matched to a gene: 14. Germline V lookup: CDR1 SGHVS, CDR2 FNYEAQ. The CDR3 spells CASSLPIIAGVASSYNEQFF. CDR3 in DNA: TGTGCCAGCAGCTTACCGATTATAGCGGGGGTCGCCAGCTCCTACAATGAGCAGTTCTTC.

This chain uses TRBV10-2 with TRBJ1-2, with D perhaps matching TRBD1 (6 bases). The V end lost 3 bases, the J end lost 4 bases, and 15 bases lay between the germline ends. This CDR3 spans 15 amino acids. Germline CDR1 WSHSY, CDR2 SAAADI. CDR3 amino acids: CASSDRDTTGYGYTF. DNA for the CDR3: TGCGCCAGCAGTGATCGGGACACTACCGGCTATGGCTACACCTTC.

The V gene is TRBV20-1, the J gene TRBJ2-2, with TRBD1 matching over 8 bases. Germline loops: CDR1 DFQATT, CDR2 SNEGSKA (reference sequence). V shed 0 bases, J shed 1 base, and the junction held 7 bases outside the gene matches. This CDR3 has 17 amino acids. CDR3 DNA: TGCAGTGCTAGAGATCCATCGGGGACAGGGAACACCGGGGAGCTGTTTTTT. This gives the protein CSARDPSGTGNTGELFF.

The rearrangement links TRBV2 to TRBJ2-7; TRBD1 aligns across 7 bases. The CDR3 runs to 14 residues. From germline, CDR1 is SNHLY and CDR2 FYNNEI. The V gene end was trimmed by 4 bases and the J gene end by 2 bases; junction bases not matched to a gene: 5. CDR3 amino acids: CASSGQGFPYEQYF. The CDR3 DNA follows: TGTGCCAGCAGTGGACAGGGTTTCCCCTACGAGCAGTACTTC.

V is TRBV6-1 and J is TRBJ2-3, with 13 nucleotides matching TRBD2. The ends lost 6 bases at V and 5 bases at J; junction bases unmatched: 8. CDR3 length: 16 amino acids. Germline loops: CDR1 MNHNS, CDR2 SASEGT. In nucleotides, the CDR3 is TGTGCCAGCAGCCGTACTAGCGGGGGGGCCCAAGATACGCAGTATTTT. This translates into CASSRTSGGAQDTQYF.